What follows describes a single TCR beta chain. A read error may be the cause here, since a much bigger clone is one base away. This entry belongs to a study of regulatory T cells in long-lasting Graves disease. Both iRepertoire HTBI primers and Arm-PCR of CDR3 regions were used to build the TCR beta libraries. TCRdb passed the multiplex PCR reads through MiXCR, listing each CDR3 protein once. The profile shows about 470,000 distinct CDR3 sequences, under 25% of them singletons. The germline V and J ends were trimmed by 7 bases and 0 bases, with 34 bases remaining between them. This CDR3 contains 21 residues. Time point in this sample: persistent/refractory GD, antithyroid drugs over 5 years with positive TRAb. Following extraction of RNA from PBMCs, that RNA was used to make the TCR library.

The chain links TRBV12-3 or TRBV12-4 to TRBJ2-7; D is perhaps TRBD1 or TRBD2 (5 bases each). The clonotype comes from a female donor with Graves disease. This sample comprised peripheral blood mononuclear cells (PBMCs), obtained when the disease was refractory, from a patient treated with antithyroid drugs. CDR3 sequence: CASKLPTWGTYLGVSSYEQYF. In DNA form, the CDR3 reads TGTGCCAGCAAGCTCCCCACCTGGGGTACCTACCTGGGGGTTAGCTCCTACGAGCAGTACTTC.